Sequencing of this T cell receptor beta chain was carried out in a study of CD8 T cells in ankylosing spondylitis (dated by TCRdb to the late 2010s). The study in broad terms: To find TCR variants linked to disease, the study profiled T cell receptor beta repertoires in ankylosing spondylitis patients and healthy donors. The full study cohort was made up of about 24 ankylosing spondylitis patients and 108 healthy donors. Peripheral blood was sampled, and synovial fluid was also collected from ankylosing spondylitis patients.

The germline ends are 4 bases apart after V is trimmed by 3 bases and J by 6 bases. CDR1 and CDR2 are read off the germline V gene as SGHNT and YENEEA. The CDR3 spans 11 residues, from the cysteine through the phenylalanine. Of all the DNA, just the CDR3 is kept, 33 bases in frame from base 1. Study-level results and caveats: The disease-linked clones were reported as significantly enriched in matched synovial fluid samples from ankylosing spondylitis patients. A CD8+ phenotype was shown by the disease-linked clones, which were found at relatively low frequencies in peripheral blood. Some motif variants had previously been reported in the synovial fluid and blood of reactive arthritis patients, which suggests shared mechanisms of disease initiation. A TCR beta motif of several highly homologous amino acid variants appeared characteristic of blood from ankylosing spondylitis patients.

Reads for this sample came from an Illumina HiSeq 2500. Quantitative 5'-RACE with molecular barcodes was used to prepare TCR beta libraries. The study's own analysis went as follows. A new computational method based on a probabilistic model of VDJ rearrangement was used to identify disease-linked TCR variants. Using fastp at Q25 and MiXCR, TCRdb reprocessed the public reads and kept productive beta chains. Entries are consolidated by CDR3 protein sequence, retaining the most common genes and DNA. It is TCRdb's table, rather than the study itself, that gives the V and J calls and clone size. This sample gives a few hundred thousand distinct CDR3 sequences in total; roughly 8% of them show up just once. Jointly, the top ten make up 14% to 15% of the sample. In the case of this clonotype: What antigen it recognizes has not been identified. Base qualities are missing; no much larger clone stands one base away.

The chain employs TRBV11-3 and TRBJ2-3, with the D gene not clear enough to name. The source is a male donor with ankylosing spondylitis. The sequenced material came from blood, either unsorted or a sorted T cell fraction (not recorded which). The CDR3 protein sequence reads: CASSFKDTQYF. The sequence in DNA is TGTGCCAGCAGCTTCAAGGATACGCAGTATTTT.